These T cell receptor beta chains were read from a single sample in a study of spatial heterogeneity in lung cancer. MiXCR was run by TCRdb on the 5' RACE reads, yielding one entry per CDR3 protein. In the table there are around 120,000 distinct CDR3 sequences, 9% to 15% of which are singletons. Sequenced here: PBMCs, sampled at follow-up. The receptor set was obtained from a male donor with early-stage non-small cell lung cancer. Each CDR3 is given with its conserved first and last residue. D genes are given only for firm matches. Clone size appears in some rows only: once, few, many, or a class for an expanded clone.

j_call v_call d_call clone_size cdr3_nt cdr3_aa
TRBJ1-2 TRBV6-1 . few TGTGCCAGCAGTGAAGCGAAGCCTACCGGGGGCTACACCTTC CASSEAKPTGGYTF
TRBJ1-3 TRBV7-9 . many TGTGCCAGCAGCTGGGGACCGCTCTCTGGAAACACCATATATTTT CASSWGPLSGNTIYF
TRBJ2-5 TRBV5-4 . . TGTGCCAGCAGCTCAGAGGGAGAGACCCAGTACTTC CASSSEGETQYF
TRBJ1-1 TRBV18 . . TGTGCCAGCTCACCATCAGGGGCTCCGAACACTGAAGCTTTCTTT CASSPSGAPNTEAFF
TRBJ2-5 TRBV29-1 TRBD2 . TGCAGCGTTGGGACGGGACTAGGTATGGAGACCCAGTACTTC CSVGTGLGMETQYF
TRBJ2-2 TRBV24-1 . . TGTGCCACCAGTGATCAGGGACATACGAACACCGGGGAGCTGTTTTTT CATSDQGHTNTGELFF
TRBJ2-1 TRBV5-1 TRBD1 . TGCGCCAGCAGCTTCAATGGACAGGGGGTGATCTTCTTC CASSFNGQGVIFF
TRBJ2-1 TRBV7-9 . many TGTGCCAGCAGCTTAGTACGGGGGCCCTACAATGAGCAGTTCTTC CASSLVRGPYNEQFF
TRBJ2-1 TRBV5-4 . few TGTGCCAGCAGCTTGGGCCCTAAAAGGATAATGGACAATGAGCAGTTCTTC CASSLGPKRIMDNEQFF
TRBJ2-7 TRBV12-3/TRBV12-4 . few TGTGCCAGCAGTTTTTCCAGGGCGTACGAGCAGTACTTC CASSFSRAYEQYF
TRBJ2-7 TRBV25-1 . . TGTGCCAGCAGTGAATATTCGGCAGGGAAGAACGAGCAGTACTTC CASSEYSAGKNEQYF
TRBJ2-2 TRBV24-1 . few TGTGCCACCAGTGATTTAAAACAGGAGAACACCGGGGAGCTGTTTTTT CATSDLKQENTGELFF
TRBJ2-5 TRBV11-2 TRBD1 many TGTGCCAGCAGTCCTGCCCTGGGACAGGGTATCGGGGAGACCCAGTACTTC CASSPALGQGIGETQYF
TRBJ1-4 TRBV6-6 . many TGTGCCAGCAGTTGGGCTAATGAAAAACTGTTTTTT CASSWANEKLFF
TRBJ1-1 TRBV7-2 . many TGTGCCAGCAGCTTAAATTTACGGTGGCGGGCAATGAACACTGAAGCTTTCTTT CASSLNLRWRAMNTEAFF
TRBJ2-7 TRBV7-2 . . TGTGCCAGCAGCTTAGACGTCCCACCAGGGCACTACGAGCAGTACTTC CASSLDVPPGHYEQYF
TRBJ1-2 TRBV2 . . TGTGCCAGCAGAGCCTCTCTACAGGGCCCTGGCTACACCTTC CASRASLQGPGYTF
TRBJ2-3 TRBV28 . medium-sized TGTGCCAGCAGCAACCGGGACAGCGGGACAGATACGCAGTATTTT CASSNRDSGTDTQYF
TRBJ2-5 TRBV7-6 . many TGTGCCAGCAGCTTAGAGGACAGAAAGGAGACCCAGTACTTC CASSLEDRKETQYF
TRBJ2-3 TRBV29-1 . many TGCAGCGTTGAACGAGTAGGAGGGGTCCTCACAGATACGCAGTATTTT CSVERVGGVLTDTQYF
TRBJ2-3 TRBV6-5 . . TGTGCCAGCAGTTACTCGAAGCTGGATACGCAGTATTTT CASSYSKLDTQYF
TRBJ2-1 TRBV20-1 TRBD2 many TGCAGTGCCAGACGACTAGCTTTAGTCAATGAGCAGTTCTTC CSARRLALVNEQFF
TRBJ2-3 TRBV15 . few TGTGCCACCAGCAGACCCGGGACAGGTAGCGGGGGTGGCACAGATACGCAGTATTTT CATSRPGTGSGGGTDTQYF
TRBJ2-7 TRBV28 TRBD1 many TGTGCCAGCAGCCCGGGACAGGGGCGCTCCTACGAGCAGTACTTC CASSPGQGRSYEQYF
TRBJ1-3 TRBV4-3 . few TGCGCCAGCAGCCAAGAGGGCGGGAGAAACACCATATATTTT CASSQEGGRNTIYF
TRBJ2-1 TRBV10-1 . few TGCGCCAGCGGGGCAAATTACAATGAGCAGTTCTTC CASGANYNEQFF
TRBJ1-1 TRBV6-1 . many TGTGCCAGCAGTGAAGCCGCGGCAACTGAAGCTTTCTTT CASSEAAATEAFF
TRBJ2-3 TRBV11-2 TRBD1 many TGTGCCAGCTTCACCCGCCGGGACAGGGGTGCAGATACGCAGTATTTT CASFTRRDRGADTQYF
TRBJ2-7 TRBV29-1 . many TGCAGCGTTGCCGGGCGGGGCTCCTACGAGCAGTACTTC CSVAGRGSYEQYF
TRBJ1-1 TRBV5-1 TRBD1 few TGCGCCAGCAGCCCGGGACAGGGGAATGCTTTCTTT CASSPGQGNAFF
TRBJ1-1 TRBV13 TRBD1 few TGTGCCAGCAGCTCTCTTGAGGAGGGGGCTAAGAGTGGTGACACTGAAGCTTTCTTT CASSSLEEGAKSGDTEAFF
TRBJ2-1 TRBV10-3 TRBD2 few TGTGCCATCAGTGAGGGGGTTGGCGGGAGTGCCTACAATGAGCAGTTCTTC CAISEGVGGSAYNEQFF
TRBJ2-6 TRBV4-3 . few TGCGCCAGCAGCCAAGAATCCATTCAGGGGTCTGGGGCCAACGTCCTGACTTTC CASSQESIQGSGANVLTF
TRBJ2-3 TRBV20-1 . many TGCAGTGCTAGAACGCGGAGCACAGATACGCAGTATTTT CSARTRSTDTQYF
TRBJ1-5 TRBV19 . few TGTGCCAGTAGTATTGTCAGGGTCAGCAATCAGCCCCAGCATTTT CASSIVRVSNQPQHF
TRBJ1-5 TRBV20-1 . few TGCAGTGCAGAAGACAGTGTCAGACAGCCCCAGCATTTT CSAEDSVRQPQHF
TRBJ1-5 TRBV7-9 . . TGTGCCAGCAGCCGGAACAGGGTGCGGGACCATCGGTTGCCCCAGCATTTT CASSRNRVRDHRLPQHF
TRBJ2-2 TRBV12-3/TRBV12-4 TRBD2 . TGTGCCAGCAGTACCCACGGGAGGGCCACCGGGGAGCTGTTTTTT CASSTHGRATGELFF
TRBJ2-5 TRBV29-1 . many TGCAGCGTTCGCCCCTTAGAGACCCAGTACTTC CSVRPLETQYF
TRBJ2-3 TRBV6-1 TRBD1 many TGTGCCAGCACAACTCACCGTCCGGGACAGAGCACAGATACGCAGTATTTT CASTTHRPGQSTDTQYF
TRBJ2-5 TRBV7-8 TRBD1 many TGTGCCAGCAGCTTAGCGGGACAGAGGGGACAGGGCTGGGAGACCCAGTACTTC CASSLAGQRGQGWETQYF
TRBJ2-3 TRBV2 TRBD2 few TGTGCCAGCAGTGAACCCCTGGGGGAGGGAGATACGCAGTATTTT CASSEPLGEGDTQYF
TRBJ2-7 TRBV4-1 . . TGCGCCAGCAGCGCCGGAATCGGCGTGGAGCAGTACTTC CASSAGIGVEQYF
TRBJ1-1 TRBV6-6 . few TGTGCCAGCACCCTACCCGAGGTCTTTACTGAAGCTTTCTTT CASTLPEVFTEAFF
TRBJ2-1 TRBV4-2 . few TGTGCCAGCAGCCAAGATACTACGGTGAATGAGCAGTTCTTC CASSQDTTVNEQFF
TRBJ2-7 TRBV7-2 . many TGTGCCAGCAGCACCGGGTTCCACCTCTCCTACGAGCAGTACTTC CASSTGFHLSYEQYF
TRBJ2-7 TRBV29-1 . few TGCAGCGCCTTACATTCCTACGAGCAGTACTTC CSALHSYEQYF
TRBJ2-1 TRBV20-1 . many TGCAGTGGGGATTCTCTCCCATACAATGAGCAGTTCTTC CSGDSLPYNEQFF
TRBJ2-5 TRBV20-1 TRBD2 . TGCAGTGCCCAGCCGACTAGCGGGGTGGAGACCCAGTACTTC CSAQPTSGVETQYF
TRBJ1-1 TRBV5-6 . . TGTGCCAGCAGCTTGTACACTGAAGCTTTCTTT CASSLYTEAFF
TRBJ1-1 TRBV28 TRBD1 many TGTGCCAGCTCTAGGGGACAGGGCATCACTGAAGCTTTCTTT CASSRGQGITEAFF
TRBJ2-4 TRBV20-1 TRBD2 few TGCAGTGCGGGACTAGCGGGGATAGCCAAAAACATTCAGTACTTC CSAGLAGIAKNIQYF
TRBJ1-4 TRBV7-2 TRBD1 few TGTGCCAGCAGCCCCGACAGGGGGTCTAATGAAAAACTGTTTTTT CASSPDRGSNEKLFF
TRBJ1-1 TRBV10-3 . many TGTGCCATCAGTATGAACACTGAAGCTTTCTTT CAISMNTEAFF
TRBJ1-1 TRBV10-3 . many TGTGCCATCAGGAAGCAGGGTCCTGAAGCTTTCTTT CAIRKQGPEAFF